This note documents a single T cell receptor beta chain sequence. Its cognate antigen is unknown. These data are taken from a study of cytomegalovirus exposure and HLA in healthy donors. Study-level findings and limits: Exclusion as indistinguishable affected some V segments, including TRBV6-2 and TRBV6-3. TCR beta chain V- and J-gene trimming was linked, in a later analysis, to a missense variant in DCLRE1C.

The V gene's germline CDR1 is SGHTS and CDR2 YDEGEE. The CDR3 covers 18 residues. Trimming cost V 7 bases and J 4 bases, with 29 bases left between them. The PCR used 60 Vbeta and 13 Jbeta primers. Data came from immunoSEQ multiplex PCR; TCRdb stores just in-frame clones and leaves some out. This table has 85,000 to 120,000 clones, 65% to 90% appearing once. The chain uses TRBV5-8 and TRBJ2-5, with D possibly TRBD1 on 6 matching bases. This clonotype originated in a man in his fifties or sixties in good health and CMV-seronegative. The material sequenced was PBMCs. CDR3 DNA: TGTGCCAGCGGCCCTCGACAGGCGACTCAGGGTCTCCCAGAGACCCAGTACTTC. Translating it yields CASGPRQATQGLPETQYF.